The 29 T cell receptor beta chains reported below all come from one sample, sequenced in a study of technical replicates of blood from a few donors. Produced via immunoSEQ multiplex PCR; TCRdb's table is partial and in-frame only. The profile shows 75,000 to 95,000 clones, approximately 94% of them singletons. Sequenced input: T cells isolated from PBMCs. These TCRs come from a human donor in good health.

The rearrangement uses TRBV5-6 and TRBJ1-1, with no clear D. Germline values: CDR1 SGHDT, CDR2 YYEEEE. This CDR3 region has 16 residues. Trimming stripped 0 bases from V and 0 bases from J, with 12 bases between. The CDR3 region has the DNA TGTGCCAGCAGCTTGGCCCGGGGAGCGGTGAACACTGAAGCTTTCTTT. Its protein is CASSLARGAVNTEAFF.

This chain connects TRBV4-2 to TRBJ2-1; 8 nucleotides match TRBD2. Per the germline V gene, CDR1 is LGHNA and CDR2 is YNFKEQ. The J segment lost 9 bases and the V segment lost 0 bases, leaving 10 bases of the junction unmatched. This CDR3 comprises 16 residues. This CDR3 reads CASSQEASGPGSEQFF. The CDR3 DNA reads as TGTGCCAGCAGCCAAGAAGCTAGCGGGCCAGGTAGTGAGCAGTTCTTC.

V usage is TRBV19 and J usage is TRBJ2-3, with D unresolved. CDR1 is LNHDA and CDR2 is SQIVND in the germline V gene (reference sequence). This CDR3 has 13 amino acids. The V and J ends lost 0 bases and 2 bases respectively, with 3 bases between them. CDR3 nucleotides: TGTGCCAGTAGTATAGACTTCACAGATACGCAGTATTTT. Amino acid sequence: CASSIDFTDTQYF.

The chain links TRBV5-5 to TRBJ1-4; 7 bases agree with TRBD1. J gave up 3 bases and V 4 bases, and 9 bases lay outside the gene matches. Germline CDR1 reads SGHKS; CDR2 reads YYEKEE (reference sequence). CDR3 length equals 16 residues. The CDR3 reads CASSLGDRASNEKLFF. CDR3 nucleotides: TGTGCCAGCAGCCTAGGCGACAGGGCGTCTAATGAAAAACTGTTTTTT.

J is TRBJ2-1 and V is TRBV2; tentative D call: TRBD1 (6 bases). The CDR3 consists of 16 residues. Germline loops: CDR1 SNHLY, CDR2 FYNNEI. V lost 2 bases and J lost 9, with 20 bases in between. This chain's CDR3 is CASSERKGLTGSEQFF. DNA for the CDR3: TGTGCCAGCAGTGAAAGGAAGGGGTTAACAGGGAGTGAGCAGTTCTTC. Filled out from reference TRBV2 and TRBJ2-1, the complete variable domain reads EPEVTQTPSHQVTQMGQEVILRCVPISNHLYFYWYRQILGQKVEFLVSFYNNEISEKSEIFDDQFSVERPDGSNFTLKIRSTKLEDSAMYFCASSERKGLTGSEQFFGPGTRLTVL.

This rearrangement joins TRBV5-1 to TRBJ2-7; TRBD1 is a possible D gene (6 bases). V dropped 1 base and J dropped 0 bases, with 11 bases sitting between them. The germline CDR1 and CDR2 sequences are SGHRS and YFSETQ. CDR3 length: 15 amino acids. The CDR3 loop is CASSLLTGRSYEQYF. In DNA, the CDR3 is TGCGCCAGCAGCTTGCTGACAGGCCGCTCCTACGAGCAGTACTTC.

This clone was counted a few times. The CDR3 here is CASSRGQGNTEAFF. CDR3 in DNA: TGCGCCAGCAGCCGGGGACAGGGGAACACTGAAGCTTTCTTT. This chain joins TRBV4-1 and TRBJ1-1; TRBD1 matches at 9 bases. After removal of 4 bases from V and 1 base from J, the junction contained 1 base not matched to a gene. The CDR3 sequence is 14 residues long. Germline-derived CDR1 and CDR2 are MGHRA and YSYEKL.

The CDR3 reads CASSLETAYEQYF. CDR3 in DNA: TGTGCCAGCAGCTTAGAGACAGCTTACGAGCAGTACTTC. V is TRBV7-6 and J is TRBJ2-7, with D perhaps matching TRBD1 (5 bases). V lost 1 base and J lost 4, with 8 bases in between. CDR1 and CDR2 from the germline V gene are SGHVS and FNYEAQ. The CDR3 contains 13 residues.

The V call is TRBV5-1, the J call TRBJ2-6; TRBD2 might be the D (5 bases). CDR3 length equals 18 residues. Germline V gene lookup returns CDR1 SGHRS and CDR2 YFSETQ. With 7 bases removed from V and 2 bases from J, the gap between germline ends came to 22 bases. The CDR3 coding sequence is TGCGCCAGCTACGGCGGGTTCTCTCCTGCACCTGGGGCCAACGTCCTGACTTTC. Its protein product is CASYGGFSPAPGANVLTF.

This clone was seen a single time. The V call is TRBV7-9, the J call TRBJ1-1, with D perhaps matching TRBD1 (6 bases). Per the germline V gene, CDR1 is SEHNR and CDR2 is FQNEAQ (reference sequence). This CDR3 contains 15 residues. Trimming pared 0 bases from V and 1 base from J, leaving 9 bases between. CDR3 residues: CASSLAQGRNTEAFF. The CDR3 nucleotides are TGTGCCAGCAGCTTAGCACAGGGTAGGAACACTGAAGCTTTCTTT.

This clone was counted a single time. CDR3 DNA sequence: TGTGCCAGCAGCTTAGCGTTAGGACTAGCGGGGCGAGAGACCCAGTACTTC. It yields the protein CASSLALGLAGRETQYF. V is TRBV7-9 and J is TRBJ2-5; 12 bases map to TRBD2. The CDR3 consists of 17 residues. V shed 0 bases, J shed 4 bases, and the junction held 6 bases outside the gene matches. From germline, CDR1 is SEHNR and CDR2 FQNEAQ (reference sequence).

CDR3: CATLYDRGAGGTDTQYF. In DNA, the CDR3 is TGTGCCACACTTTATGACAGGGGGGCGGGAGGCACAGATACGCAGTATTTT. The rearrangement joins TRBV10-3 to TRBJ2-3; 9 nucleotides match TRBD1. Trimming cost V 10 bases and J 1 base; bases outside gene matches: 15. The CDR3 runs 17 residues. Germline V gives CDR1 ENHRY, CDR2 SYGVKD.

The chain couples TRBV18 to TRBJ2-4, with a possible D match to TRBD2 (6 bases). The CDR3 is 16 residues long. V lost 3 bases, J lost 0 bases, and 12 bases lay in between. Germline V gene lookup returns CDR1 KGHSH and CDR2 LQKENI. DNA of the CDR3: TGTGCCAGCTCACCGGCGGGGCCCCTAGCCAAAAACATTCAGTACTTC. Protein sequence: CASSPAGPLAKNIQYF.

This chain joins TRBV28 and TRBJ2-3, with 8 nucleotides matching TRBD2. Per the germline V gene, CDR1 is MDHEN and CDR2 is SYDVKM. This CDR3 has 16 residues. The J segment lost 1 base and the V segment lost 5 bases, leaving 8 bases of the junction unmatched. In DNA, the CDR3 is TGTGCCAGCAGTACTAAGCGGGAGTGGGGCACAGATACGCAGTATTTT. It specifies CASSTKREWGTDTQYF. Full variable domain (outside the CDR3, taken from reference TRBV28 and TRBJ2-3): DVKVTQSSRYLVKRTGEKVFLECVQDMDHENMFWYRQDPGLGLRLIYFSYDVKMKEKGDIPEGYSVSREKKERFSLILESASTNQTSMYLCASSTKREWGTDTQYFGPGTRLTVL.

The rearrangement joins TRBV6-1 to TRBJ2-2; 12 nucleotides agree with TRBD1. The CDR3 contains 17 residues. The V segment lost 3 bases and the J segment 6 bases; nucleotides outside the gene matches: 8. Germline CDR1 MNHNS, CDR2 SASEGT. The CDR3 DNA is TGTGCCAGCAGTGACAACCCGGGACAGGGGGCCTCCGGGGAGCTGTTTTTT. It encodes CASSDNPGQGASGELFF.

V usage is TRBV5-6 and J usage is TRBJ2-7; the match to TRBD2 covers 13 bases. The CDR3 consists of 15 residues. V was clipped by 4 bases and J by 5 bases; unmatched bases: 6. Germline CDR1 is SGHDT and CDR2 is YYEEEE. CDR3 loop: CASSRTSGSPHEQYF. The CDR3 nucleotides read TGTGCCAGCAGCCGGACTAGCGGGAGTCCCCACGAGCAGTACTTC.

This CDR3 reads CASSLEGGTVANYGYTF. The CDR3 nucleotides read TGTGCCAGCAGCTTAGAGGGCGGGACAGTAGCTAACTATGGCTACACCTTC. The chain uses TRBV11-2 and TRBJ1-2, with TRBD1 matching over 7 bases. The CDR3 is 17 residues long. J gave up 0 bases and V 0 bases, and 7 bases lay outside the gene matches. CDR1 is SGHAT, CDR2 FQNNGV, per germline.

The chain recombines TRBV6-5 with TRBJ1-5; 9 bases agree with TRBD1. The germline V gene encodes CDR1 MNHEY and CDR2 SVGAGI. The CDR3 covers 15 residues. V lost 6 bases to trimming and J lost 2 bases; unmatched junction nucleotides: 5. For the CDR3, the DNA is TGTGCCAGCAGGCGACAGGGGGGCGGCAATCAGCCCCAGCATTTT. Amino acid sequence: CASRRQGGGNQPQHF.

The chain recombines TRBV5-4 with TRBJ2-7, with D possibly TRBD1 on 6 matching bases. CDR3 length: 13 residues. V gave up 2 bases and J gave up 3 bases, with 9 bases separating them. The germline CDR1 and CDR2 sequences are SGHNT and YYREEE (reference sequence). The CDR3 bases are TGTGCCAGCAGCTTTACAGGGAACTACGAGCAGTACTTC. Translating gives CASSFTGNYEQYF.

V usage is TRBV7-9 and J usage is TRBJ1-3; 8 positions agree with TRBD1. The CDR3 loop spans 15 amino acids. Germline V CDR1 and CDR2: SEHNR, FQNEAQ (reference sequence). Losses at the gene ends were 8 bases for V and 3 bases for J; bases not matched to a gene: 9. In DNA form, the CDR3 reads TGTGCCAGCTTATCGGACAGGGAAAGTGGAAACACCATATATTTT. This translates into CASLSDRESGNTIYF. Drawing the rest from reference TRBV7-9 and TRBJ1-3, the complete variable domain is DTGVSQNPRHKITKRGQNVTFRCDPISEHNRLYWYRQTLGQGPEFLTYFQNEAQLEKSRLLSDRFSAERPKGSFSTLEIQRTEQGDSAMYLCASLSDRESGNTIYFGEGSWLTVV.

This chain links TRBV7-9 with TRBJ2-7; a weak D match, TRBD1 (6 bases). The V end lost 5 bases, the J end lost 1 base, and 15 bases lay between the germline ends. CDR3 size: 15 residues. CDR1 is SEHNR and CDR2 is FQNEAQ in the germline V gene (reference sequence). CDR3 DNA sequence: TGTGCCAGCAGCCCAAGGACAGCCCATTCCTACGAGCAGTACTTC. This encodes CASSPRTAHSYEQYF.

This chain joins TRBV7-9 and TRBJ2-4; 7 bases map to TRBD1. CDR3 length equals 14 residues. V lost 3 bases to trimming and J lost 5 bases; unmatched junction nucleotides: 4. Germline V gives CDR1 SEHNR, CDR2 FQNEAQ (reference sequence). CDR3 amino acids: CASSLAGGENIQYF. CDR3 DNA sequence: TGTGCCAGCAGCTTGGCAGGGGGTGAAAACATTCAGTACTTC.

The V and J genes are TRBV27 and TRBJ2-7; 10 positions match TRBD1. CDR3 length: 14 amino acids. The ends lost 4 bases at V and 4 bases at J; junction bases unmatched: 4. The germline V gene encodes CDR1 MNHEY and CDR2 SMNVEV (reference sequence). This CDR3 reads CASSSGQGPYEQYF. CDR3 nucleotides: TGTGCCAGCAGTTCGGGACAGGGGCCATACGAGCAGTACTTC.

The V gene is TRBV5-1, the J gene TRBJ2-1; 13 nucleotides match TRBD2. Germline CDR1 reads SGHRS; CDR2 reads YFSETQ. Trimming took 4 bases from V and 7 from J; bases not matched to a gene: 8. The length of the CDR3 is 16 residues. The CDR3 DNA reads TGCGCCAGCAGCCCCTTGGGACTAGCGGGGAGGAATGAGCAGTTCTTC. This sequence encodes CASSPLGLAGRNEQFF.

This chain connects TRBV11-2 to TRBJ1-1, with a possible D match to TRBD1 (6 bases). The CDR3 extends over 13 amino acids. Germline lookup yields CDR1 SGHAT and CDR2 FQNNGV. The V gene lost 6 bases and the J gene lost 5 bases, with 13 bases spanning the gap. This CDR3 reads CASSPGEGTEAFF. In DNA form, the CDR3 reads TGTGCCAGCAGTCCAGGGGAAGGGACTGAAGCTTTCTTT.

This clone was recorded once. The chain recombines TRBV18 with TRBJ2-1, with 12 bases matching TRBD1. With 0 bases clipped from V and 7 bases from J, the junction kept 7 bases outside the gene matches. The CDR3 has 17 amino acids. Germline values: CDR1 KGHSH, CDR2 LQKENI. The CDR3 here is CASSPPVGTGGENEQFF. As DNA, the CDR3 is TGTGCCAGCTCACCACCAGTCGGGACAGGGGGCGAGAATGAGCAGTTCTTC. Full variable domain (missing parts from reference TRBV18 and TRBJ2-1): NAGVMQNPRHLVRRRGQEARLRCSPMKGHSHVYWYRQLPEEGLKFMVYLQKENIIDESGMPKERFSAEFPKEGPSILRIQQVVRGDSAAYFCASSPPVGTGGENEQFFGPGTRLTVL.

V gene TRBV7-9 combines with J gene TRBJ1-4; possibly TRBD1 for D (6 bases). There are 14 residues in the CDR3. Trimming left V 1 base short and J 6 bases short, with 9 bases between. Germline-derived CDR1 and CDR2 are SEHNR and FQNEAQ (reference sequence). DNA for the CDR3: TGTGCCAGCAGCTTAGGGACAGCGGATGAAAAACTGTTTTTT. Protein sequence: CASSLGTADEKLFF.

Here the CDR3 DNA reads TGCGCCAGCAGCCTAGGACAGGGGGCTCCTTCCTACGAGCAGTACTTC. Its translation is CASSLGQGAPSYEQYF. This chain joins TRBV4-1 and TRBJ2-7; 11 nucleotides align to TRBD1. From germline, CDR1 is MGHRA and CDR2 YSYEKL. The CDR3 runs to 16 residues. Germline trimming cut 4 bases from V and 1 base from J; bases unmatched to any gene: 6.

The rearrangement joins TRBV25-1 to TRBJ2-1; no clear D. Germline-derived CDR1 and CDR2 are MGHDK and SYGVNS. V lost 1 base to trimming and J lost 9 bases, with 13 bases between them. This CDR3 comprises 14 residues. CDR3 sequence: CASSESYGTAEQFF. DNA for the CDR3: TGTGCCAGCAGTGAATCTTACGGAACAGCTGAGCAGTTCTTC.